The 9 T cell receptor beta chains reported below all come from one sample, sequenced in a study of cytomegalovirus exposure and HLA in healthy donors. Amplification used 60 Vbeta primers and 13 Jbeta primers. Data came from immunoSEQ multiplex PCR; TCRdb stores just in-frame clones and leaves some out. Among about 120,000 clones listed, roughly 70% were seen once. Source material: PBMCs. Receptors originate from a man aged 35 to 55 in good health and CMV-seropositive.

The rearrangement uses TRBV5-1 and TRBJ2-5; TRBD1 might be the D (5 bases). There are 15 residues in the CDR3. Trimming removed 4 bases at V and 5 bases at J, with 18 bases between. Germline CDR1 and CDR2: SGHRS and YFSETQ. Here the CDR3 reads CASSPADSYSETQYF. CDR3 DNA: TGCGCCAGCAGCCCAGCCGACAGTTACTCCGAGACCCAGTACTTC.

The V gene is TRBV6-6, the J gene TRBJ2-2; possible D gene TRBD2, 6 bases. Germline values: CDR1 MNHNY, CDR2 SVGAGI (reference sequence). The V end lost 6 bases, the J end lost 3 bases, and 14 bases lay between the germline ends. The CDR3 has 15 residues. This CDR3 is CASRLARGDTGELFF. CDR3 in DNA: TGTGCCAGCAGACTAGCCCGCGGGGACACCGGGGAGCTGTTTTTT.

This clone was recorded only once. The chain uses TRBV6-5 and TRBJ2-3, with 9 bases identical to TRBD2. With 3 bases clipped from V and 2 bases from J, the junction kept 3 bases outside the gene matches. Germline lookup yields CDR1 MNHEY and CDR2 SVGAGI. The CDR3 runs to 15 residues. The CDR3 DNA reads as TGTGCCAGCAGTTATCTAGCGGGGTTCACAGATACGCAGTATTTT. It encodes CASSYLAGFTDTQYF.

The rearrangement uses TRBV6-5 and TRBJ1-1; a weak D match, TRBD1 (5 bases). Germline V CDR1 and CDR2: MNHEY, SVGAGI. Trimming took 5 bases from V and 8 from J, leaving 9 bases between them. This CDR3 contains 11 residues. Here the CDR3 DNA reads TGTGCCAGCAGTGCGAGGACAGAAGCTTTCTTT. Its protein is CASSARTEAFF.

This clone has just a few counts. The chain uses TRBV29-1 and TRBJ1-2; D is ambiguous. The CDR3 has 11 amino acids. Trimming stripped 6 bases from V and 8 bases from J, with 13 bases between. CDR1 SQVTM and CDR2 ANQGSEA come from the germline V gene. The CDR3 here is CSVTITGGYTF. Written as DNA, the CDR3 is TGCAGCGTGACGATCACCGGGGGCTACACCTTC.

V and J are TRBV9 and TRBJ2-5, with 9 bases aligning to TRBD1. The CDR3 is 15 amino acids. Germline V gene sequence: CDR1 SGDLS, CDR2 YYNGEE. J gave up 4 bases and V 0 bases, and 4 bases lay outside the gene matches. The CDR3 region has the DNA TGTGCCAGCAGCGTAGAGGGACAGGGCAGAGAGACCCAGTACTTC. Amino acids: CASSVEGQGRETQYF.

The V gene is TRBV6-1, the J gene TRBJ2-7; unclear D gene. There are 11 residues in the CDR3. Trimming removed 6 bases at V and 4 bases at J, with 7 bases between. Looked up from germline, CDR1 is MNHNS and CDR2 is SASEGT. In nucleotides, the CDR3 is TGTGCCAGCAGCTTTATATACGAGCAGTACTTC. Protein product: CASSFIYEQYF.

This clone was seen a few times. This rearrangement joins TRBV28 to TRBJ1-2; no firm D call. This CDR3 comprises 13 residues. Trimming shortened V by 5 bases and J by 7 bases, and 14 bases separated the two germline ends. Germline values: CDR1 MDHEN, CDR2 SYDVKM. The chain's CDR3 is CASSIESFGGYTF. CDR3 DNA: TGTGCCAGCAGTATCGAATCTTTCGGTGGCTACACCTTC.

The chain employs TRBV9 and TRBJ2-5; TRBD2 aligns across 12 bases. This CDR3 has 16 residues. V trimming: 4 bases; J trimming: 1 base; junction bases outside the gene matches: 5. CDR1 is SGDLS and CDR2 is YYNGEE in the germline V gene. Here the CDR3 DNA reads TGTGCCAGCAGCCGCGGACTAGCGGGGACCCAAGAGACCCAGTACTTC. Amino acids: CASSRGLAGTQETQYF.